In its sample, the clone carrying this TCR beta chain was seen a few times. Its antigen remains unknown. Extraction of total RNA produced a minimum of 5 micrograms from each sample. The CDR3 sequence is 16 residues long. Looked up from germline, CDR1 is SGHRS and CDR2 is YFSETQ. The V and J ends lost 2 bases and 1 base respectively, with 14 bases between them. The source of the sample is a study of blood T cells in healthy people across ages. Study-level information: Capture by template switching was about one barcoded beta molecule per two T cells.

The authors ran a second PCR of about 6 to 12 cycles using a sample-barcoded 5' primer and a J-beta primer mix. TCRdb ran MiXCR on the 5' RACE reads and lists one entry per CDR3 protein. The table records some 690,000 distinct CDR3 sequences, about 20% of them present only once. Study results and caveats: TCR beta diversity per million T cells fell roughly linearly with age.

The chain couples TRBV5-1 to TRBJ2-3; D possibly corresponds to TRBD2 (6 bases). The sample taken for sequencing was blood. The TCR comes from a man between 65 and 85 years old in good health. The DNA for the CDR3 is TGCGCCAGCAGCTTTGGAGGGACCCCTGGCACAGATACGCAGTATTTT. Residues: CASSFGGTPGTDTQYF.